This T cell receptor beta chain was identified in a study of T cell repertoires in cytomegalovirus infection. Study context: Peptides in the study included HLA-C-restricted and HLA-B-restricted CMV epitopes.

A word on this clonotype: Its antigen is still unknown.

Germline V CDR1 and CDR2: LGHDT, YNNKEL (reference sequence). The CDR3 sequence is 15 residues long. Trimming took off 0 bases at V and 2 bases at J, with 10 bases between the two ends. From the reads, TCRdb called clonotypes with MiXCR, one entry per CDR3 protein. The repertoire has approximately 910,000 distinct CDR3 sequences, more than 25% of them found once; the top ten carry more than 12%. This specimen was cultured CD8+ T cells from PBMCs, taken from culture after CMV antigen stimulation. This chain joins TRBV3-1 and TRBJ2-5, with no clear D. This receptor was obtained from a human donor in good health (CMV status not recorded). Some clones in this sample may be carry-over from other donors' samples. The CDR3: CASSQDEKPQETQYF. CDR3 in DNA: TGTGCCAGCAGCCAAGATGAGAAACCACAAGAGACCCAGTACTTC.